The clone carrying this T cell receptor beta chain showed up just a few times. Alongside a J-beta primer mix, a sample-barcoded 5' primer served in a second PCR lasting about 7 to 12 cycles. TCRdb re-derived calls from the 5' RACE reads in MiXCR, one entry per CDR3 protein. The table records about 1.8 million distinct CDR3 sequences, around 48% of them present only once. Trimming shortened V by 1 base and J by 5 bases, and 21 bases separated the two germline ends. Germline loops: CDR1 LGHNA, CDR2 YSLEER. This CDR3 spans 18 amino acids. The sample comes from a study of blood T cells in healthy people across ages.

This rearrangement joins TRBV4-3 to TRBJ2-4; TRBD2 is a possible D gene (6 bases). Sequencing input: blood. The source of this sequence is a woman aged 40 to 50 in good health. Here the CDR3 reads CASSQADTFRGTENIQYF. The CDR3 coding sequence is TGCGCCAGCAGCCAAGCGGATACCTTTCGCGGGACGGAAAACATTCAGTACTTC.